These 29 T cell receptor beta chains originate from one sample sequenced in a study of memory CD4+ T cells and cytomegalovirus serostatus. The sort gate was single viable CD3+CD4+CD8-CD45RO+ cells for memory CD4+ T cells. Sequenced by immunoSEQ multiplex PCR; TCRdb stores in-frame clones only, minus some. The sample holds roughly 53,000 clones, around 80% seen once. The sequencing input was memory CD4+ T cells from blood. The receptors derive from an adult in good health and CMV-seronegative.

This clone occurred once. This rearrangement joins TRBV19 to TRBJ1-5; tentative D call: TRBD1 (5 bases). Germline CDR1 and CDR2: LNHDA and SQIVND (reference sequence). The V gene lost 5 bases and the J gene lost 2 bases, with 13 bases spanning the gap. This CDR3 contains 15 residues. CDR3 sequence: CASSDAGTGNQPQHF. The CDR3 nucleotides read TGTGCCAGTAGTGATGCCGGGACCGGCAATCAGCCCCAGCATTTT.

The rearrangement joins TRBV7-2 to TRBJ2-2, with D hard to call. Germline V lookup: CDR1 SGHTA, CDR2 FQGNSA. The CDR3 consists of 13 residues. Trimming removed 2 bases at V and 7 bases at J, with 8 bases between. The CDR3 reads CASSLYDLGELFF. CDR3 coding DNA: TGTGCCAGCAGCTTATATGACCTCGGGGAGCTGTTTTTT. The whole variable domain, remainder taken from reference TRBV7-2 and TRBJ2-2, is GAGVSQSPSNKVTEKGKDVELRCDPISGHTALYWYRQSLGQGLEFLIYFQGNSAPDKSGLPSDRFSAERTGGSVSTLTIQRTQQEDSAVYLCASSLYDLGELFFGEGSRLTVL.

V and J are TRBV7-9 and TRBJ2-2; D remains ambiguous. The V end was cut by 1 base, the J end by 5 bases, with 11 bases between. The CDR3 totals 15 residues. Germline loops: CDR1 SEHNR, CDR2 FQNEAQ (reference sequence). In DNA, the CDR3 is TGTGCCAGCAGCTTAGTTTCGGGTCGGACCGGGGAGCTGTTTTTT. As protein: CASSLVSGRTGELFF.

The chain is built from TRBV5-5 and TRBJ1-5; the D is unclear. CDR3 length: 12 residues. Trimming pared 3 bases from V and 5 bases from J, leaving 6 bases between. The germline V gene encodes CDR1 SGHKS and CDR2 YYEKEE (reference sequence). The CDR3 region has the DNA TGTGCCAGCAGCTGGAAAGATCAGCCCCAGCATTTT. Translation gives CASSWKDQPQHF.

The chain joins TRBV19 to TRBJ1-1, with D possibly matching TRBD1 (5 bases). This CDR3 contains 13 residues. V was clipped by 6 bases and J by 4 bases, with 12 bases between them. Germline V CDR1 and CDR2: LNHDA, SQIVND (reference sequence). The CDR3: CASRIYGGTEAFF. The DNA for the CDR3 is TGTGCCAGTAGGATCTATGGGGGCACTGAAGCTTTCTTT.

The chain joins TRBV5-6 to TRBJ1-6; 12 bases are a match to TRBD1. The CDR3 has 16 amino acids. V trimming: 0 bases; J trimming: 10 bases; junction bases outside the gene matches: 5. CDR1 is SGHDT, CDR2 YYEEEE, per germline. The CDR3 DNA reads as TGTGCCAGCAGCTTGGGAGGGACAGGGGGCCGGTCACCCCTCCACTTT. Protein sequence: CASSLGGTGGRSPLHF.

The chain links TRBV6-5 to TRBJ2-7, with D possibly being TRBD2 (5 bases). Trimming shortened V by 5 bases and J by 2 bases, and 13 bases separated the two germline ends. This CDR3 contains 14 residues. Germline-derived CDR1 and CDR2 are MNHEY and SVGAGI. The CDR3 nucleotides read TGTGCCAGCAGTCCCAATGGGAGACCCTACGAGCAGTACTTC. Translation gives CASSPNGRPYEQYF.

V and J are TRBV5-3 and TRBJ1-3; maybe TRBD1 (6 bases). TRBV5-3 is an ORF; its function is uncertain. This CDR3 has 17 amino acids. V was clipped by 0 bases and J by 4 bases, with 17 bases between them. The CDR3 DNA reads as TGTGCCAGAAGCTTGGATGGTCCCCGGGACAACGGAAACACCATATATTTT. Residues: CARSLDGPRDNGNTIYF.

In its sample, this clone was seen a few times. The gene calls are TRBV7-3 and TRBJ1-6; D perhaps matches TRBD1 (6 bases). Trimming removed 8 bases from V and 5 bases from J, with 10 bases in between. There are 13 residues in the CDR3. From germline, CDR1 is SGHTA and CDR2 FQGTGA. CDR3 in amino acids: CASRRTDNSPLHF. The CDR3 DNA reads TGTGCCAGCCGAAGGACAGATAATTCACCCCTCCACTTT.

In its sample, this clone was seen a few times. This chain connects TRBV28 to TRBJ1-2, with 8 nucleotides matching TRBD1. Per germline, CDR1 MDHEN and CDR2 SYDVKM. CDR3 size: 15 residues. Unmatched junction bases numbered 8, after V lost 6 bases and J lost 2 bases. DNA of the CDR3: TGTGCCAGCAGACCACAGGGGGGAGGGAACTATGGCTACACCTTC. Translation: CASRPQGGGNYGYTF.

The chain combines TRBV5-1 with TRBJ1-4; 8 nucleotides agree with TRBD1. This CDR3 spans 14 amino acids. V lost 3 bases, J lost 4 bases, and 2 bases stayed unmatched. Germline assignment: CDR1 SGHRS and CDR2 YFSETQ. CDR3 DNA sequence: TGCGCCAGCAGCTCGGGACAGGTTAATGAAAAACTGTTTTTT. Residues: CASSSGQVNEKLFF.

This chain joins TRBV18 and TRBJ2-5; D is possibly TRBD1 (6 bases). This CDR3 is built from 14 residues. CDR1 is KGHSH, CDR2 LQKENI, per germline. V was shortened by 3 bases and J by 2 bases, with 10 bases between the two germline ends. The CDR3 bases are TGTGCCAGCTCACCTGGGACAAAACAAGAGACCCAGTACTTC. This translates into CASSPGTKQETQYF.

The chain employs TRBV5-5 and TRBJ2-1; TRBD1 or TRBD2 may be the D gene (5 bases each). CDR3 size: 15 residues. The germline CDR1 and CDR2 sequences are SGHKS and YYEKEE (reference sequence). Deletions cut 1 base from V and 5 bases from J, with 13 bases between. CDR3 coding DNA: TGTGCCAGCAGCTTGCGAGGGGCCCGGGACAATGAGCAGTTCTTC. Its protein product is CASSLRGARDNEQFF.

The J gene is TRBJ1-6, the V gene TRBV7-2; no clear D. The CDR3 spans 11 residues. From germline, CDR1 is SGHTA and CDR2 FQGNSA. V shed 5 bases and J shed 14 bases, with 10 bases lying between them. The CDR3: CASSGNWALHF. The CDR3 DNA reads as TGTGCCAGCAGCGGTAATTGGGCCCTCCACTTT.

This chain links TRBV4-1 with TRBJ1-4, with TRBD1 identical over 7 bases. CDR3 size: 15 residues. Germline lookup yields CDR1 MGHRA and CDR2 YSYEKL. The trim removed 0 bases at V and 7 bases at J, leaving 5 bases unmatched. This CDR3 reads CASSQEGTAVEKLFF. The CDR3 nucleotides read TGCGCCAGCAGCCAAGAGGGGACAGCCGTTGAAAAACTGTTTTTT.

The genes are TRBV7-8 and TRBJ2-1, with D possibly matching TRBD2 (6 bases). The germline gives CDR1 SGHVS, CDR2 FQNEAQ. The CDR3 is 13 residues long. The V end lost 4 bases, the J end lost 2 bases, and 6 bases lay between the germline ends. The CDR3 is CASSSGAYNEQFF. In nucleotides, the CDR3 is TGTGCCAGCAGCTCGGGGGCCTACAATGAGCAGTTCTTC.

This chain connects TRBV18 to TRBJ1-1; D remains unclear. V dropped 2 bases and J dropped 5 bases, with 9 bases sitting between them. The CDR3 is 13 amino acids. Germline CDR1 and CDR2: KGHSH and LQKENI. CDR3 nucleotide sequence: TGTGCCAGCTCACCAAGCACGGGAACTGAAGCTTTCTTT. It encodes CASSPSTGTEAFF.

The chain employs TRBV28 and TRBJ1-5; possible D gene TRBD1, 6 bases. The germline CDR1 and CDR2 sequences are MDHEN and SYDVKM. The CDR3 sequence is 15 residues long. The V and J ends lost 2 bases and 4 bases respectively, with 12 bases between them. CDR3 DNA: TGTGCCAGCAGTTTAGGGGGCCGGGAAAATCAGCCCCAGCATTTT. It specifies CASSLGGRENQPQHF. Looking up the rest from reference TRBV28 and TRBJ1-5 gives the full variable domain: DVKVTQSSRYLVKRTGEKVFLECVQDMDHENMFWYRQDPGLGLRLIYFSYDVKMKEKGDIPEGYSVSREKKERFSLILESASTNQTSMYLCASSLGGRENQPQHFGDGTRLSIL.

CDR3 region: CASSVGRATGELFF. In DNA form, the CDR3 reads TGTGCCAGCAGCGTTGGCAGGGCCACCGGGGAGCTGTTTTTT. This chain links TRBV9 with TRBJ2-2; maybe TRBD1 (5 bases). The CDR3 is 14 residues long. The V gene's germline CDR1 is SGDLS and CDR2 YYNGEE. V was cut by 2 bases and J by 4 bases, with 9 bases left in between.

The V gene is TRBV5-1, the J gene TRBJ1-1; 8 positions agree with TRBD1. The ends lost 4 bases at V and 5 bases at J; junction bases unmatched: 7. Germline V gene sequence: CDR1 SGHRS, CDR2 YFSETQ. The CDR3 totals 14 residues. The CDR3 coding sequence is TGCGCCAGCAGCCCCACAGGGGGAGTGACTGAAGCTTTCTTT. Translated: CASSPTGGVTEAFF.

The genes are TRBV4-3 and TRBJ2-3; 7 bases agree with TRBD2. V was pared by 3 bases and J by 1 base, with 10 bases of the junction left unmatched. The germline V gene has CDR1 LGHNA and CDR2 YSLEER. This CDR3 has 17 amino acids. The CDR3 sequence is CASSQARGGGGTDTQYF. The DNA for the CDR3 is TGCGCCAGCAGCCAGGCCCGTGGGGGAGGGGGCACAGATACGCAGTATTTT.

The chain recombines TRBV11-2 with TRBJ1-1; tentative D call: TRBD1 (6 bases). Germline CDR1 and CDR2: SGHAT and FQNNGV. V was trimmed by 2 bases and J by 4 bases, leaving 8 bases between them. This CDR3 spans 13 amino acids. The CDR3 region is CASSLLQGTEAFF. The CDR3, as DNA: TGTGCCAGCAGCTTACTACAGGGCACTGAAGCTTTCTTT.

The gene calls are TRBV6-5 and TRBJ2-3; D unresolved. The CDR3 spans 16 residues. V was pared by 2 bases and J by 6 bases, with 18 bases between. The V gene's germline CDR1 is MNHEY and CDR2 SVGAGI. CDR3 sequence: CASSYGSRAAADTQYF. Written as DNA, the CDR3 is TGTGCCAGCAGTTACGGTAGCAGAGCCGCCGCGGATACGCAGTATTTT.

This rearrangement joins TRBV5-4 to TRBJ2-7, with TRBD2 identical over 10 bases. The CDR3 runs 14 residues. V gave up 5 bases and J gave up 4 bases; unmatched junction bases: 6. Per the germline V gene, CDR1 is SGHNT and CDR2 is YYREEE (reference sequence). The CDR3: CASRVAGGLYEQYF. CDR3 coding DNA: TGTGCCAGCAGGGTAGCGGGGGGATTATACGAGCAGTACTTC.

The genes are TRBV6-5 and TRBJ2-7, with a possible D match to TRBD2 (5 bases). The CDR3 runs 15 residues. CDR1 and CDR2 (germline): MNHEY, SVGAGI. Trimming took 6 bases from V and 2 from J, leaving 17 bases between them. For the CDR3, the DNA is TGTGCCAGCAGATCCCGAGGGCCGGGCACCTACGAGCAGTACTTC. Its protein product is CASRSRGPGTYEQYF.

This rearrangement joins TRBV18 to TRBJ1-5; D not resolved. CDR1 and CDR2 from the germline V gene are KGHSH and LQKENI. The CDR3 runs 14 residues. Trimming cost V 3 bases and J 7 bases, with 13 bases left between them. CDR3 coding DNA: TGTGCCAGCTCACCCGCTGGCCGTGAGCAGCCCCAGCATTTT. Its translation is CASSPAGREQPQHF.

The CDR3 DNA reads TGTGCCAGCAGGCTAACTAGCGGGAGGGGCCACGAGCAGTACTTC. It translates to CASRLTSGRGHEQYF. The genes are TRBV6-6 and TRBJ2-7; 13 bases fit TRBD2. The J segment lost 5 bases and the V segment lost 6 bases, leaving 7 bases of the junction unmatched. This CDR3 is 15 amino acids long. Germline V gene data show CDR1 as MNHNY and CDR2 as SVGAGI (reference sequence).

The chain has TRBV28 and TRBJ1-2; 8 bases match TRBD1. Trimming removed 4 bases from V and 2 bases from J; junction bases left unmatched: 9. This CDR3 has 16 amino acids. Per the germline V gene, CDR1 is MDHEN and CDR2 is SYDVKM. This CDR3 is CASSYHGAGGNYGYTF. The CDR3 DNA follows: TGTGCCAGCAGTTACCACGGGGCAGGGGGCAACTATGGCTACACCTTC.

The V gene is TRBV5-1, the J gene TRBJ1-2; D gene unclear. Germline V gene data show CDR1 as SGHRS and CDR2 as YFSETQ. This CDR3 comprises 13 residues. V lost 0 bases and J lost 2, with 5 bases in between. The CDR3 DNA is TGCGCCAGCAGCTTGGGGCTAAACTATGGCTACACCTTC. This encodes CASSLGLNYGYTF.